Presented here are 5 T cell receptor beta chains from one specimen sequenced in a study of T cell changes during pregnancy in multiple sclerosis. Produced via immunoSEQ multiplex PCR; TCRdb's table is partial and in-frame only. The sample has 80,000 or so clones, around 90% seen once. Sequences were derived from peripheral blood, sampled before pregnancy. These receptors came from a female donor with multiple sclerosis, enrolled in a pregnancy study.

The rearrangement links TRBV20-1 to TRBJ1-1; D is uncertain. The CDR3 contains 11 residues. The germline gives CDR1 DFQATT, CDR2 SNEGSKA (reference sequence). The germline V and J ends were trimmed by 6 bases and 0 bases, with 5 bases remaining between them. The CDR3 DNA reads TGCAGTGCCACAATGAACACTGAAGCTTTCTTT. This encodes CSATMNTEAFF.

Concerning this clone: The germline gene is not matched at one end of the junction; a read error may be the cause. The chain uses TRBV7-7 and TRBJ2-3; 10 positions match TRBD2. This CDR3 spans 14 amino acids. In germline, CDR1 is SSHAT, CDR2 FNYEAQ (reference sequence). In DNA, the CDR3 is TGTGCTAGCAGTCGGACTAGCGGCTCCGATACGCAGTATTTT. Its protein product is CASSRTSGSDTQYF.

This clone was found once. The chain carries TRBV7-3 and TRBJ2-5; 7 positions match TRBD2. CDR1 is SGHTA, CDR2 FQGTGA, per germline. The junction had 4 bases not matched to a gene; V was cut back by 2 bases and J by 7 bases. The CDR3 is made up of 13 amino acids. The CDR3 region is CASSLGGEGTQYF. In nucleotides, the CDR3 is TGTGCCAGCAGCTTAGGGGGGGAGGGGACCCAGTACTTC.

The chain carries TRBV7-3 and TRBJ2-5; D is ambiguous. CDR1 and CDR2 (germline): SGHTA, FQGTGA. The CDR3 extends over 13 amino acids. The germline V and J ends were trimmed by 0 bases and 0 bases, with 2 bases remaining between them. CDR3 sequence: CASSLTYQETQYF. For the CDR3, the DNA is TGTGCCAGCAGCTTAACCTACCAAGAGACCCAGTACTTC.

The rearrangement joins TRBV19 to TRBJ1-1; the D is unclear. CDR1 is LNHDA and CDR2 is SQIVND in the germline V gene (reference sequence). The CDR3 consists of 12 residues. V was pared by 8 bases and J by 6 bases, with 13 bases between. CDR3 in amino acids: CASLRGGSEAFF. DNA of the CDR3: TGTGCCAGTTTGAGAGGCGGTTCTGAAGCTTTCTTT.